This T cell receptor (beta chain) was recorded in a study of blood T cell repertoires in COVID-19. Libraries were prepared by immunoSEQ multiplex PCR; TCRdb keeps only in-frame clonotypes and omits some of them. This sample yields about 55,000 clones, of which almost 90% are seen a single time; 8.5% belongs to the top ten. The CDR3 runs to 19 residues. Trimming cost V 1 base and J 4 bases; bases outside gene matches: 12. In germline, CDR1 is SGHRS, CDR2 YFSETQ. The sequence derives from a man aged 55 to 70 with active COVID-19. The V and J genes are TRBV5-1 and TRBJ2-5; 14 bases are a match to TRBD2. Sequencing input: peripheral blood. DNA of the CDR3: TGCGCCAGCAGCTTGAGGCCCGGGACTAGCGGGAGAGGGGTAGAGACCCAGTACTTC. It codes for CASSLRPGTSGRGVETQYF. Based on the CDR3 plus reference TRBV5-1 and TRBJ2-5, the full variable domain is KAGVTQTPRYLIKTRGQQVTLSCSPISGHRSVSWYQQTPGQGLQFLFEYFSETQRNKGNFPGRFSGRQFSNSRSEMNVSTLELGDSALYLCASSLRPGTSGRGVETQYFGPGTRLLVL.